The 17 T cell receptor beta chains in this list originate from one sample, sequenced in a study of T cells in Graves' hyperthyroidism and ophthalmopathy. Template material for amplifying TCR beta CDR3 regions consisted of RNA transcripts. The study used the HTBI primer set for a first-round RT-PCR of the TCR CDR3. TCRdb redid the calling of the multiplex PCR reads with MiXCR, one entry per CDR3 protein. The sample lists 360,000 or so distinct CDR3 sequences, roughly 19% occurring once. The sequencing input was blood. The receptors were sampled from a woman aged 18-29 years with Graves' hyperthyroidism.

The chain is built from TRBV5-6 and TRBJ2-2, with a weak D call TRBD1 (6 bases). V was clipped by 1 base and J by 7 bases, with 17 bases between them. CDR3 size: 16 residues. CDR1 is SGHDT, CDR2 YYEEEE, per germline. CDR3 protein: CASSLQGSPWDGELFF. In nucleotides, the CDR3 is TGTGCCAGCAGCTTGCAGGGGTCCCCCTGGGACGGGGAGCTGTTTTTT. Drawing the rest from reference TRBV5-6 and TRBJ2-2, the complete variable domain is DAGVTQSPTHLIKTRGQQVTLRCSPKSGHDTVSWYQQALGQGPQFIFQYYEEEERQRGNFPDRFSGHQFPNYSSELNVNALLLGDSALYLCASSLQGSPWDGELFFGEGSRLTVL.

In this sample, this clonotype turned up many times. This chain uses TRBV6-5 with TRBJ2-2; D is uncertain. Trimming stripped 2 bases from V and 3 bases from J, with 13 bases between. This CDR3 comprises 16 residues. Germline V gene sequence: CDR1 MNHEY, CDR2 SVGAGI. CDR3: CASSYTPRGYTGELFF. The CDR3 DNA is TGTGCCAGCAGTTACACCCCACGTGGTTACACCGGGGAGCTGTTTTTT.

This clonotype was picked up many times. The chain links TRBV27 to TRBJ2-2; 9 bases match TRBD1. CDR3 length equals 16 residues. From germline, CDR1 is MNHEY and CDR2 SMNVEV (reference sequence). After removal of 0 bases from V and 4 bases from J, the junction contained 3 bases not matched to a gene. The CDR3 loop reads CASSLSPGQGTGELFF. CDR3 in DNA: TGTGCCAGCAGTTTATCGCCGGGACAGGGCACCGGGGAGCTGTTTTTT.

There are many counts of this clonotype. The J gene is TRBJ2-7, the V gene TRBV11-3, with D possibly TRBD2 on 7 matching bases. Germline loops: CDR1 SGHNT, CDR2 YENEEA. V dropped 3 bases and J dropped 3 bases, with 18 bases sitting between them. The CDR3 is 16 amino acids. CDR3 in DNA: TGTGCCAGCAGCTTGCACAGGGCGCCGGGAGGCTACGAGCAGTACTTC. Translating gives CASSLHRAPGGYEQYF.

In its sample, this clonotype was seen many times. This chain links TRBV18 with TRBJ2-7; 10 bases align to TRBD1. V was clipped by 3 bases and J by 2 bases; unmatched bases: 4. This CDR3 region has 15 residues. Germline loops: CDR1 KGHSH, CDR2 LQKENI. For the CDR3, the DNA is TGTGCCAGCTCACCCGGGACAGGGGATCCCTACGAGCAGTACTTC. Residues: CASSPGTGDPYEQYF.

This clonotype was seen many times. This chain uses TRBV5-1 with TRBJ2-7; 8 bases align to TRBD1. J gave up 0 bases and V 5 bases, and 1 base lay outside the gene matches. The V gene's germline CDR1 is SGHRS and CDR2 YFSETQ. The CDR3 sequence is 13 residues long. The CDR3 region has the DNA TGCGCCAGCAGAGACAGGGGCTCCTACGAGCAGTACTTC. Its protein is CASRDRGSYEQYF.

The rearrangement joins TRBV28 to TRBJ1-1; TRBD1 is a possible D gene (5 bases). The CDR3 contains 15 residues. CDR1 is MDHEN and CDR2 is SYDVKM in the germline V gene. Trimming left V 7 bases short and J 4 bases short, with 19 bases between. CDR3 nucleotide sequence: TGTGCCAGCATCACCCCCGGTGGAGGGGTCACTGAAGCTTTCTTT. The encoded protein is CASITPGGGVTEAFF. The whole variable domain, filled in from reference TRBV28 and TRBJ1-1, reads DVKVTQSSRYLVKRTGEKVFLECVQDMDHENMFWYRQDPGLGLRLIYFSYDVKMKEKGDIPEGYSVSREKKERFSLILESASTNQTSMYLCASITPGGGVTEAFFGQGTRLTVV.

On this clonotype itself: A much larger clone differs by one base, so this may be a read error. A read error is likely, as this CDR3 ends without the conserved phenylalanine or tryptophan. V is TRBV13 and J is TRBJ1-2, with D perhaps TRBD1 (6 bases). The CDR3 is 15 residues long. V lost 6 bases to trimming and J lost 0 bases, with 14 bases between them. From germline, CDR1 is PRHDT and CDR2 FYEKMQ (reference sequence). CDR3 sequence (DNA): TGTGCCAGCAGAGTCAACAGGGTTGCTAACTATGGCTACACCGTC. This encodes CASRVNRVANYGYTV.

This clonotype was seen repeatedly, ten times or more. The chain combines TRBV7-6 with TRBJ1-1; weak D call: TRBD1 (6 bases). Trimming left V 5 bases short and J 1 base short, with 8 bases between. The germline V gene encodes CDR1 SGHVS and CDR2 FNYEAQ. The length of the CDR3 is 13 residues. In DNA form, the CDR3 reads TGTGCCAGCAGCGCGGACAGGAACACTGAAGCTTTCTTT. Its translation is CASSADRNTEAFF.

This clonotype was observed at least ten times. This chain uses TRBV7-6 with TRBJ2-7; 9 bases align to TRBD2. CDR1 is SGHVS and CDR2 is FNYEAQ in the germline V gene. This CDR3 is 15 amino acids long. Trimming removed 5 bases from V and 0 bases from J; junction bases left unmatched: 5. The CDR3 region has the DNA TGTGCCAGCAGCCAATCTAGCGGGGACTCCTACGAGCAGTACTTC. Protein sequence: CASSQSSGDSYEQYF.

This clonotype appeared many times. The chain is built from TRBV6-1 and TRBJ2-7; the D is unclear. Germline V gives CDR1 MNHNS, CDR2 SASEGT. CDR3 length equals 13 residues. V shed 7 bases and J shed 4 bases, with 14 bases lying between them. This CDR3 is CASTRQSNYEQYF. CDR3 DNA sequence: TGTGCCAGCACGAGGCAGTCTAATTACGAGCAGTACTTC.

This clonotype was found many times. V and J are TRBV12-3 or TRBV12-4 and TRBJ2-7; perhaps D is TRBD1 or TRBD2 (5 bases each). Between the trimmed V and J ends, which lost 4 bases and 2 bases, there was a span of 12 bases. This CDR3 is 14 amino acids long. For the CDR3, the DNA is TGTGCCAGCAGTTCCGGGGCCTACACCTACGAGCAGTACTTC. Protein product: CASSSGAYTYEQYF.

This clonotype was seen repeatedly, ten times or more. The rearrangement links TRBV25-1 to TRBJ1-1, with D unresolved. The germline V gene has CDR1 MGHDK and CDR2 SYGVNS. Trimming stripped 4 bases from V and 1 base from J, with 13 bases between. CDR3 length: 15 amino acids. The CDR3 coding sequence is TGTGCCAGCAGTGGCCTAAACTTGCAGAACACTGAAGCTTTCTTT. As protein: CASSGLNLQNTEAFF.

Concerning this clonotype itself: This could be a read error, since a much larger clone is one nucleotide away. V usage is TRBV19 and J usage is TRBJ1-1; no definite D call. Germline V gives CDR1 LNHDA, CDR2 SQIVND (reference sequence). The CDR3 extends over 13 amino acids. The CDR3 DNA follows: TGTACCAGTAGTATTAAGGGAAACACTGAAGCTTTCTTT. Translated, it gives CTSSIKGNTEAFF.

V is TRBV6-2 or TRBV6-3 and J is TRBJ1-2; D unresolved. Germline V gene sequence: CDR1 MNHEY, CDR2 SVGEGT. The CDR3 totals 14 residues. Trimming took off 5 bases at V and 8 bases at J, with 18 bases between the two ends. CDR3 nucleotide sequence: TGTGCCAGCAGTCAAGGAGGGTTGGTTTTCGGCTACACCTTC. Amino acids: CASSQGGLVFGYTF.

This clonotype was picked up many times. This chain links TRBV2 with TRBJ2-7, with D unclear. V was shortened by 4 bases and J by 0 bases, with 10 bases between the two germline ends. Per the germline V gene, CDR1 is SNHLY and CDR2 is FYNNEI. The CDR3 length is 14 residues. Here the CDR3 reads CASSGPRSSYEQYF. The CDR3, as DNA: TGTGCCAGCAGTGGCCCCAGGAGCTCCTACGAGCAGTACTTC.

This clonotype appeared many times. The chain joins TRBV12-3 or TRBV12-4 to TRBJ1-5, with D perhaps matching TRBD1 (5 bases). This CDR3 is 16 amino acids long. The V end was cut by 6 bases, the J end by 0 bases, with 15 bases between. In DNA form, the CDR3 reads TGTGCCAGCAGATCAGAGGGGCAGTTTAGCAATCAGCCCCAGCATTTT. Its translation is CASRSEGQFSNQPQHF.